This entry features one T cell receptor beta chain sequence. The authors ran a second PCR of roughly 6 to 12 cycles using a sample-barcoded 5' primer and a J-beta primer mix. Every cDNA molecule bore a tag from a template-switch adaptor containing 12 random nucleotides. One entry per CDR3 protein, called by TCRdb with MiXCR from the 5' RACE reads. The sample has some 640,000 distinct CDR3 sequences; roughly 31% are singletons. This sample was included in a study of blood T cells in healthy people across ages. Germline CDR1 and CDR2: WSHSY and SAAADI. V lost 3 bases and J 7 bases, leaving 12 bases between the germline ends. The CDR3 extends over 13 amino acids.

Sequencing was performed on blood. The TCR comes from a woman older than 75 in good health. The chain employs TRBV10-2 and TRBJ1-2; D is perhaps TRBD1 (6 bases). The CDR3 bases are TGCGCCAGCAGTGATCCCCCAGGGGCTGGCTACACCTTC. Protein: CASSDPPGAGYTF.